One sample yielded the 18 T cell receptor beta chains listed below, sequenced in a study of high-grade serous ovarian cancer treatment subgroups. The tumor samples were collected prior to definitive surgery or chemotherapy. Profiled with immunoSEQ multiplex PCR; TCRdb holds only in-frame clones, not every one. This table has thousands of clones, 66% appearing once. The sequenced sample consisted of tumor tissue. The receptor set was obtained from a human donor with high-grade serous ovarian cancer.

This chain links TRBV7-8 with TRBJ2-1; D unresolved. With 5 bases removed from V and 3 bases from J, the gap between germline ends came to 8 bases. The CDR3 length is 13 residues. The germline gives CDR1 SGHVS, CDR2 FQNEAQ. The CDR3 DNA is TGTGCCAGCAGCCCCCGTTTCTACAATGAGCAGTTCTTC. Translating gives CASSPRFYNEQFF.

The genes are TRBV18 and TRBJ2-1; 13 nucleotides line up with TRBD2. CDR1 and CDR2 from the germline V gene are KGHSH and LQKENI. V lost 3 bases to trimming and J lost 0 bases; unmatched junction nucleotides: 2. This CDR3 spans 17 amino acids. Here the CDR3 DNA reads TGTGCCAGCTCACCGGGACTAGCGGGGAGCTCCTACAATGAGCAGTTCTTC. Translating it yields CASSPGLAGSSYNEQFF.

The chain combines TRBV19 with TRBJ2-5; 8 nucleotides align to TRBD1. Per germline, CDR1 LNHDA and CDR2 SQIVND (reference sequence). The V gene end was trimmed by 7 bases and the J gene end by 4 bases; junction bases not matched to a gene: 5. The CDR3 has 13 residues. The CDR3 DNA sequence: TGTGCCAGTACCCGAACAGGGGGAGAGACCCAGTACTTC. Amino acids: CASTRTGGETQYF.

The DNA for the CDR3 is TGTGCCAGCAGCTGGGAATTGCCCGGAAACACCATATATTTT. Translating it yields CASSWELPGNTIYF. The chain has TRBV5-4 and TRBJ1-3; D unclear. The length of the CDR3 is 14 residues. CDR1 and CDR2 (germline): SGHNT, YYREEE (reference sequence). V lost 3 bases, J lost 4 bases, and 11 bases lay in between.

The rearrangement uses TRBV10-3 and TRBJ1-2; D might be TRBD1 (6 bases). Germline CDR1 is ENHRY and CDR2 is SYGVKD. The CDR3 totals 13 residues. Trimming stripped 3 bases from V and 3 bases from J, with 8 bases between. Here the CDR3 DNA reads TGTGCCATCAGTGAACAGGGTCACTATGGCTACACCTTC. It translates to CAISEQGHYGYTF.

This rearrangement joins TRBV27 to TRBJ1-6; D is unresolved. This CDR3 region has 15 residues. CDR1 and CDR2 (germline): MNHEY, SMNVEV (reference sequence). Between the trimmed V and J ends, which lost 3 bases and 7 bases, there was a span of 13 bases. CDR3 amino acids: CASSFLVTRNSPLHF. DNA of the CDR3: TGTGCCAGCAGTTTTCTCGTAACACGGAATTCACCCCTCCACTTT.

This chain joins TRBV2 and TRBJ1-1; no reliable D call. CDR1 and CDR2 (germline): SNHLY, FYNNEI. The CDR3 covers 12 residues. Trimming cost V 4 bases and J 7 bases, with 10 bases left between them. The CDR3 DNA reads as TGTGCCAGCAGTGGCGGGCCGATTGAAGCTTTCTTT. Translated: CASSGGPIEAFF.

The rearrangement joins TRBV7-6 to TRBJ2-3; 10 bases map to TRBD2. This CDR3 comprises 17 residues. The V segment lost 5 bases and the J segment 3 bases; nucleotides outside the gene matches: 11. Per germline, CDR1 SGHVS and CDR2 FNYEAQ. For the CDR3, the DNA is TGTGCCAGCAGCCGAAGATTTTCTAGCGGGGGAACAGATACGCAGTATTTT. It translates to CASSRRFSSGGTDTQYF. Using reference TRBV7-6 and TRBJ2-3 for the parts outside the CDR3, the full variable domain is GAGVSQSPRYKVTKRGQDVALRCDPISGHVSLYWYRQALGQGPEFLTYFNYEAQQDKSGLPNDRFSAERPEGSISTLTIQRTEQRDSAMYRCASSRRFSSGGTDTQYFGPGTRLTVL.

The chain uses TRBV7-9 and TRBJ2-1; the D gene could be TRBD1 or TRBD2 (5 bases each). Trimming removed 3 bases at V and 8 bases at J, with 17 bases between. The CDR3 has 15 residues. CDR1 and CDR2 (germline): SEHNR, FQNEAQ (reference sequence). CDR3 sequence: CASSFLAGTGYEQFF. The CDR3 DNA is TGTGCCAGCAGCTTTCTGGCAGGGACGGGATATGAGCAGTTCTTC.

The chain couples TRBV29-1 to TRBJ1-1, with no clear D. CDR1 and CDR2 from the germline V gene are SQVTM and ANQGSEA. The ends were cut back, 5 bases at V and 3 bases at J, with 7 bases in the middle. The CDR3 runs 11 residues. CDR3 DNA: TGCAGCGTTTCAGCGGACACTGAAGCTTTCTTT. This translates into CSVSADTEAFF.

The rearrangement links TRBV7-2 to TRBJ2-5; perhaps D is TRBD1 or TRBD2 (8 bases each). Trimming took 6 bases from V and 6 from J, leaving 20 bases between them. The CDR3 spans 15 residues. The germline gives CDR1 SGHTA, CDR2 FQGNSA. The CDR3 here is CASSVDRGSGKTQYF. For the CDR3, the DNA is TGTGCCAGCAGTGTAGACAGGGGTAGCGGGAAGACCCAGTACTTC.

V is TRBV7-9 and J is TRBJ2-7; weak D call: TRBD1 (5 bases). The germline V gene has CDR1 SEHNR and CDR2 FQNEAQ (reference sequence). Trimming left V 1 base short and J 4 bases short, with 14 bases between. The length of the CDR3 is 15 residues. CDR3 nucleotides: TGTGCCAGCAGCTTAGAGATCCAGGGTGGGTACGAGCAGTACTTC. As protein: CASSLEIQGGYEQYF.

In its sample, this clone ranks as large. Different DNA sequences within this sample yield the same CDR3. This rearrangement joins TRBV6-6 to TRBJ2-2; D remains ambiguous. The germline V gene encodes CDR1 MNHNY and CDR2 SVGAGI (reference sequence). Trimming stripped 3 bases from V and 5 bases from J, with 4 bases between. The CDR3 spans 12 residues. CDR3 sequence: CASSYRTGELFF. DNA for the CDR3: TGTGCCAGCAGTTATAGGACCGGGGAGCTGTTTTTT.

The CDR3 region has the DNA TGTGCCAGCAGCGTACGCCCGGCCACAGATACGCAGTATTTT. Encoded protein: CASSVRPATDTQYF. The chain joins TRBV9 to TRBJ2-3; D not resolved. CDR3 length: 14 residues. The V gene's germline CDR1 is SGDLS and CDR2 YYNGEE. V lost 1 base and J 2 bases, leaving 8 bases between the germline ends.

In the case of this clone: At one end the junction does not follow the germline gene, possibly because of a read error. The chain recombines TRBV6-5 with TRBJ1-2, with D perhaps TRBD1 (6 bases). The CDR3 extends over 13 amino acids. Germline values: CDR1 MNHEY, CDR2 SVGAGI. The CDR3 region is CTSSYQGSDGYTF. The CDR3 DNA is TGTACCAGCAGTTACCAGGGGAGCGATGGCTACACCTTC.

Only one count was recorded for this clone. This chain joins TRBV6-5 and TRBJ2-7; D not resolved. This CDR3 has 11 residues. V was pared by 8 bases and J by 5 bases, with 10 bases between. From germline, CDR1 is MNHEY and CDR2 SVGAGI. Here the CDR3 reads CASQRGHEQYF. DNA for the CDR3: TGTGCCAGCCAGCGTGGGCACGAGCAGTACTTC.

V and J are TRBV30 and TRBJ1-4; D might be TRBD1 (5 bases). V dropped 0 bases and J dropped 7 bases, with 12 bases sitting between them. The CDR3 has 14 amino acids. Germline CDR1 and CDR2: GTSNPN and SVGIG (reference sequence). CDR3 DNA sequence: TGTGCCTGGAGTGTATGGGGGGGGACTGAAAAACTGTTTTTT. It is translated as CAWSVWGGTEKLFF.

This clone qualifies as medium-sized. The chain carries TRBV6-5 and TRBJ1-5; D remains ambiguous. The V and J ends lost 6 bases and 7 bases respectively, with 13 bases between them. This CDR3 has 13 residues. The germline V gene encodes CDR1 MNHEY and CDR2 SVGAGI. The CDR3 region has the DNA TGTGCCAGCAGCCCTACCGATGTCCAGCCCCAGCATTTT. It encodes CASSPTDVQPQHF.